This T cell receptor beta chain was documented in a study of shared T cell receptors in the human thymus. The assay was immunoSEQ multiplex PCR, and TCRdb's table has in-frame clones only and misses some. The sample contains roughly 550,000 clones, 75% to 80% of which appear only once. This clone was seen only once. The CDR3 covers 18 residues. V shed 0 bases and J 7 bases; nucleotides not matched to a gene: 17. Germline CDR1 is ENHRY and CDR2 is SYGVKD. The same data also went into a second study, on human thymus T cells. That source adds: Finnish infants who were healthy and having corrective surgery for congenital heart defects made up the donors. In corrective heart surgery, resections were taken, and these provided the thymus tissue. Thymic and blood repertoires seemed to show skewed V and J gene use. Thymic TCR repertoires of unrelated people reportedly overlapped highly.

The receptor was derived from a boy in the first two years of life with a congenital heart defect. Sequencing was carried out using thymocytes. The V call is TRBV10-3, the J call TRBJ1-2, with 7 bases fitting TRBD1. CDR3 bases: TGTGCCATCAGTGAGTCTCGCGAGGGGTACAGGGGTCATCGTGGCTACACCTTC. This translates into CAISESREGYRGHRGYTF.